The 13 T cell receptor beta chains below all came from one sample that was sequenced in a study of blood T cell repertoires in COVID-19. The method was immunoSEQ multiplex PCR; TCRdb's version includes in-frame clones alone and lacks a portion of them. The sample yields approximately 220,000 clones, just under 90% seen once. Sequencing was carried out using peripheral blood. The source is a man in his 60s who had recovered from COVID-19.

In this sample, this clone turned up a few times. This chain joins TRBV30 and TRBJ2-2; 8 bases are shared with TRBD2. The V gene end was trimmed by 3 bases and the J gene end by 4 bases; junction bases not matched to a gene: 10. CDR3 size: 16 residues. Germline assignment: CDR1 GTSNPN and CDR2 SVGIG (reference sequence). Here the CDR3 DNA reads TGTGCCTGGAGGCGAGGCGGGGGGTCATTCACCGGGGAGCTGTTTTTT. Protein sequence: CAWRRGGGSFTGELFF.

The CDR3 spells CASSIDSHSGNTIYF. The CDR3 bases are TGTGCCAGTAGTATTGACAGCCACTCTGGAAACACCATATATTTT. The chain joins TRBV19 to TRBJ1-3; D is possibly TRBD1 (5 bases). CDR1 LNHDA and CDR2 SQIVND come from the germline V gene (reference sequence). This CDR3 comprises 15 residues. V lost 3 bases to trimming and J lost 0 bases, with 9 bases between them.

This chain links TRBV4-3 with TRBJ1-2, with D unclear. The germline V and J ends were trimmed by 6 bases and 4 bases, with 12 bases remaining between them. This CDR3 region has 13 residues. Germline CDR1 is LGHNA and CDR2 is YSLEER. In DNA, the CDR3 is TGCGCCAGCAGTCCCCGCGGAGGCTATGGCTACACCTTC. Translation gives CASSPRGGYGYTF.

V usage is TRBV2 and J usage is TRBJ1-3, with D hard to call. Germline V gene lookup returns CDR1 SNHLY and CDR2 FYNNEI. Trimming pared 2 bases from V and 2 bases from J, leaving 4 bases between. CDR3 length: 13 residues. The CDR3 protein is CASSESPGNTIYF. CDR3 coding DNA: TGTGCCAGCAGTGAAAGCCCTGGAAACACCATATATTTT.

The chain carries TRBV5-6 and TRBJ1-3, with D possibly matching TRBD1 (5 bases). Trimming stripped 0 bases from V and 0 bases from J, with 13 bases between. The CDR3 is made up of 17 amino acids. The germline CDR1 and CDR2 sequences are SGHDT and YYEEEE. The CDR3 nucleotides are TGTGCCAGCAGCTTGGCAGGGCTCACTTTCTCTGGAAACACCATATATTTT. Protein sequence: CASSLAGLTFSGNTIYF.

This clone was seen a handful of times. The chain recombines TRBV15 with TRBJ1-5; D remains unclear. There are 17 residues in the CDR3. Germline V gene data show CDR1 as LNHNV and CDR2 as YYDKDF (reference sequence). The germline V and J ends were trimmed by 5 bases and 1 base, with 18 bases remaining between them. The DNA for the CDR3 is TGTGCCACCAGCTGGAGTGGAGGGCTGAGGAGCAATCAGCCCCAGCATTTT. Translating gives CATSWSGGLRSNQPQHF.

This chain connects TRBV5-1 to TRBJ2-1; TRBD2 is a possible D gene (5 bases). CDR1 SGHRS and CDR2 YFSETQ come from the germline V gene. With 0 bases removed from V and 8 bases from J, the gap between germline ends came to 15 bases. There are 15 residues in the CDR3. CDR3 in DNA: TGCGCCAGCAGCTTGGGAGATCCTAGCCGGGATGAGCAGTTCTTC. Amino acid sequence: CASSLGDPSRDEQFF.

J is TRBJ1-2 and V is TRBV12-3 or TRBV12-4; weak D call: TRBD1 (5 bases). V was cut by 6 bases and J by 7 bases, with 15 bases left in between. The CDR3 runs to 13 residues. CDR3 loop: CASRIQGAGGYTF. DNA for the CDR3: TGTGCCAGCAGGATCCAAGGGGCCGGTGGCTACACCTTC.

The chain recombines TRBV5-1 with TRBJ2-6, with 7 bases lining up with TRBD2. Trimming removed 0 bases from V and 0 bases from J; junction bases left unmatched: 6. CDR1 is SGHRS and CDR2 is YFSETQ in the germline V gene. This CDR3 comprises 18 residues. CDR3 in DNA: TGCGCCAGCAGCTTGGAGGCGGGGGTGCGCTCTGGGGCCAACGTCCTGACTTTC. Encoded protein: CASSLEAGVRSGANVLTF.

The chain carries TRBV21-1 and TRBJ2-7; no DNA check was done on the table's D call, TRBD2. TRBV21-1 is a pseudogene. The CDR3 runs 10 residues. The CDR3 DNA reads as TGTGCCAGCAGCCCCTTCGTGCAGTACTTC. As protein: CASSPFVQYF.

The rearrangement joins TRBV29-1 to TRBJ1-1; tentative D call: TRBD1 (6 bases). Germline-derived CDR1 and CDR2 are SQVTM and ANQGSEA. V was clipped by 8 bases and J by 0 bases, with 19 bases between them. There are 15 residues in the CDR3. As DNA, the CDR3 is TGCAGCCACGGGGCGGCAGGGGCCATGAACACTGAAGCTTTCTTT. Its translation is CSHGAAGAMNTEAFF.

In this sample, this clone turned up once. V is TRBV3-1 (or the pseudogene TRBV3-2) and J is TRBJ1-4; 7 nucleotides agree with TRBD1. The CDR3 contains 14 residues. Germline CDR1 reads LGHDT; CDR2 reads YNNKEL (reference sequence). The V and J ends lost 6 bases and 0 bases, in that order; junction bases with no gene match: 1. CDR3 loop: CASSQGATNEKLFF. The CDR3 nucleotides are TGTGCCAGCAGTCAGGGGGCAACTAATGAAAAACTGTTTTTT.

The rearrangement joins TRBV28 to TRBJ1-5; unclear D gene. There are 15 residues in the CDR3. CDR1 and CDR2 from the germline V gene are MDHEN and SYDVKM. Trimming stripped 0 bases from V and 4 bases from J, with 10 bases between. In DNA form, the CDR3 reads TGTGCCAGCAGTTTATGGGGCCCTCCAAATCAGCCCCAGCATTTT. Its translation is CASSLWGPPNQPQHF.